This T cell receptor beta chain was observed in a study of control samples from healthy donors and cancer patients. Profiling relied on immunoSEQ multiplex PCR, and the TCRdb table lists in-frame clones only, not all of them. The sample records under 450,000 clones, around nine tenths being singletons. This sequence was found in a man aged 35-49 years with head and neck cancer. The sequencing input was PBMCs.

CDR3: CASSATAPLGDYGYTF. As DNA, the CDR3 is TGTGCCAGCAGCGCCACGGCACCTCTAGGGGACTATGGCTACACCTTC. The rearrangement uses TRBV9 and TRBJ1-2; a weak D match, TRBD1 (5 bases). Germline CDR1 and CDR2: SGDLS and YYNGEE. The CDR3 has 16 amino acids. The germline V and J ends were trimmed by 3 bases and 3 bases, with 18 bases remaining between them.